Below are 10 T cell receptor beta chains sequenced from a single sample in a study of blood T cell repertoires in COVID-19. Measured with immunoSEQ multiplex PCR; TCRdb has only the in-frame clones, and not every one. Of about 140,000 clones listed, approximately 80% are singletons. Sequenced input: peripheral blood. Receptors were obtained from a human donor in a cohort sampled during active COVID-19.

The chain couples TRBV19 to TRBJ1-2; D might be TRBD1 (6 bases). The germline gives CDR1 LNHDA, CDR2 SQIVND (reference sequence). The CDR3 is 15 residues long. V was shortened by 5 bases and J by 4 bases, with 17 bases between the two germline ends. This CDR3 reads CASSSPTGGVYGYTF. The CDR3 region has the DNA TGTGCCAGTAGTTCACCGACAGGTGGAGTCTATGGCTACACCTTC.

This clone has just a few counts. The chain is built from TRBV30 and TRBJ1-5; D is unresolved. Trimming left V 3 bases short and J 6 bases short, with 12 bases between. CDR1 and CDR2 (germline): GTSNPN, SVGIG (reference sequence). The CDR3 length is 13 residues. CDR3 DNA sequence: TGTGCCTGGAGCGAGGGAACGGTTCAGCCCCAGCATTTT. Amino acids: CAWSEGTVQPQHF.

The gene calls are TRBV18 and TRBJ1-1; TRBD1 agrees at 10 bases. The ends lost 4 bases at V and 0 bases at J; junction bases unmatched: 2. This CDR3 is built from 15 residues. Germline V gene sequence: CDR1 KGHSH, CDR2 LQKENI. CDR3 in amino acids: CASSQGQGVNTEAFF. DNA of the CDR3: TGTGCCAGCTCACAAGGACAGGGGGTGAACACTGAAGCTTTCTTT. The full variable domain, its missing parts supplied by reference TRBV18 and TRBJ1-1, is NAGVMQNPRHLVRRRGQEARLRCSPMKGHSHVYWYRQLPEEGLKFMVYLQKENIIDESGMPKERFSAEFPKEGPSILRIQQVVRGDSAAYFCASSQGQGVNTEAFFGQGTRLTVV.

This chain joins TRBV7-9 and TRBJ2-3; 9 positions agree with TRBD2. This CDR3 contains 15 residues. With 1 base clipped from V and 1 base from J, the junction kept 0 bases outside the gene matches. CDR1 SEHNR and CDR2 FQNEAQ come from the germline V gene (reference sequence). The CDR3 reads CASSLGTSGTDTQYF. CDR3 sequence (DNA): TGTGCCAGCAGCTTAGGGACTAGCGGCACAGATACGCAGTATTTT.

The chain couples TRBV6-2 or TRBV6-3 to TRBJ2-7, with unresolved D. V was shortened by 4 bases and J by 2 bases, with 6 bases between the two germline ends. In germline, CDR1 is MNHEY, CDR2 SVGEGT. The CDR3 contains 12 residues. This chain's CDR3 is CASSLLTYEQYF. The DNA of the CDR3 is TGTGCCAGCAGTTTATTAACCTACGAGCAGTACTTC.

The chain carries TRBV4-1 and TRBJ2-1; 10 nucleotides agree with TRBD2. Germline CDR1 and CDR2: MGHRA and YSYEKL. Trimming at V came to 0 bases and at J to 9 bases, leaving 5 bases not matched to a gene. The CDR3 contains 15 residues. CDR3 loop: CASSQDESGRGEQFF. Here the CDR3 DNA reads TGCGCCAGCAGCCAAGATGAGAGCGGGAGGGGTGAGCAGTTCTTC.

V and J are TRBV7-8 and TRBJ2-1; perhaps D is TRBD1 or TRBD2 (7 bases each). The CDR3 totals 15 residues. The V gene lost 5 bases and the J gene lost 2 bases, with 13 bases spanning the gap. The germline V gene encodes CDR1 SGHVS and CDR2 FQNEAQ. CDR3 sequence (DNA): TGTGCCAGCAGCCAGGGGGAGGGGCCCTACAATGAGCAGTTCTTC. It codes for CASSQGEGPYNEQFF.

The gene calls are TRBV5-8 and TRBJ1-2, with 10 bases matching TRBD1. Germline CDR1 SGHTS, CDR2 YDEGEE. This CDR3 is built from 14 residues. The trim removed 4 bases at V and 7 bases at J, leaving 7 bases unmatched. In DNA, the CDR3 is TGTGCCAGCAGCCGGGACAGGGGACGAGGTGGCTACACCTTC. Translated: CASSRDRGRGGYTF.

The chain links TRBV30 to TRBJ1-2; the D gene is possibly TRBD1 (6 bases). V was clipped by 2 bases and J by 12 bases, with 16 bases between them. From germline, CDR1 is GTSNPN and CDR2 SVGIG (reference sequence). The CDR3 has 12 residues. In DNA form, the CDR3 reads TGTGCCTGGAGTTCCTCAACAGGGAAGAACACCTTC. This translates into CAWSSSTGKNTF.

The V gene is TRBV2, the J gene TRBJ1-5; the D gene is possibly TRBD1 (5 bases). Germline CDR1 is SNHLY and CDR2 is FYNNEI. The CDR3 contains 13 residues. V lost 7 bases, J lost 4 bases, and 11 bases lay in between. CDR3 protein: CASTGIRNQPQHF. The CDR3 DNA reads TGTGCCAGCACAGGGATTCGGAATCAGCCCCAGCATTTT. Based on the CDR3 plus reference TRBV2 and TRBJ1-5, the full variable domain is EPEVTQTPSHQVTQMGQEVILRCVPISNHLYFYWYRQILGQKVEFLVSFYNNEISEKSEIFDDQFSVERPDGSNFTLKIRSTKLEDSAMYFCASTGIRNQPQHFGDGTRLSIL.